This T cell receptor beta chain was identified in a study of T cell repertoires in cytomegalovirus infection. Background on the study: Recently identified HLA-C-restricted CMV epitopes were among the peptides used. Indications of both CMV infection and matching HLA type were provided by public TCR beta signatures.

TCRdb ran MiXCR on the reads and lists one entry per CDR3 protein. The profile shows over 55,000 distinct CDR3 sequences, around 21% of them singletons. Overall study results and limits: Dominant in the ex vivo response were TCR beta clonotypes restricted by HLA-C and specific for CMV.

Only a few counts were recorded for this clonotype. Its antigen is not identified. The CDR3 is made up of 14 amino acids. V was shortened by 4 bases and J by 5 bases, with 14 bases between the two germline ends. This chain connects TRBV12-3 or TRBV12-4 to TRBJ2-5; TRBD1 might be the D (5 bases). The sequence derives from a human donor in good health (CMV status not recorded). Some clones in this sample may be carry-over from other donors' samples. Source: CD8+ T cells from cultured PBMCs, taken from culture after CMV antigen stimulation. In nucleotides, the CDR3 is TGTGCCAGCAGTTCCGCAGGGTCTGCGGAGACCCAGTACTTC. Translation: CASSSAGSAETQYF.